A single sample is the source of the 2 T cell receptor beta chains below, sequenced in a study of cytotoxic CD8 clonotypes in ibrutinib-treated CLL. Method: immunoSEQ multiplex PCR; TCRdb's copy keeps in-frame clones and lacks some. The table has roughly 200,000 clones, about four fifths seen once. The sample was PBMCs, taken after 12 months of ibrutinib treatment. The receptors stem from a human donor with chronic lymphocytic leukemia.

The V and J genes are TRBV27 and TRBJ1-1, with D hard to call. The germline V gene encodes CDR1 MNHEY and CDR2 SMNVEV (reference sequence). The CDR3 loop spans 15 amino acids. The V gene lost 4 bases and the J gene lost 4 bases, with 16 bases spanning the gap. CDR3: CASSSSGTWGTEAFF. For the CDR3, the DNA is TGTGCCAGCAGTTCCTCGGGAACTTGGGGCACTGAAGCTTTCTTT.

The chain has TRBV4-1 and TRBJ2-7; 7 positions agree with TRBD1. CDR3 length: 14 amino acids. J was trimmed by 4 bases and V by 0 bases; bases with no gene match: 3. CDR1 and CDR2 (germline): MGHRA, YSYEKL. CDR3 DNA sequence: TGCGCCAGCAGCCAAGAAGACAGGGAGTACGAGCAGTACTTC. Its translation is CASSQEDREYEQYF.